A single sample is the source of the 8 T cell receptor beta chains below, sequenced in a study of cytomegalovirus exposure and HLA in healthy donors. Data came from immunoSEQ multiplex PCR; TCRdb stores just in-frame clones and leaves some out. The sample records 200,000 to 250,000 clones, 80% to 90% being singletons. Sequencing input: PBMCs. The origin of the receptors is a woman younger than 35 in good health and CMV-seronegative.

The DNA of the CDR3 is TGCAGCGTTGAACAGGCGGAGGGCGCAGATACGCAGTATTTT. This encodes CSVEQAEGADTQYF. The V gene is TRBV29-1, the J gene TRBJ2-3, with a possible D match to TRBD2 (6 bases). The CDR3 runs to 14 residues. The germline V and J ends were trimmed by 2 bases and 4 bases, with 13 bases remaining between them. Germline V CDR1 and CDR2: SQVTM, ANQGSEA.

The chain joins TRBV28 to TRBJ2-7; tentatively, D is TRBD2 (5 bases). There are 15 residues in the CDR3. V was clipped by 3 bases and J by 0 bases, with 12 bases between them. The V gene's germline CDR1 is MDHEN and CDR2 SYDVKM. The CDR3 loop is CASSLAAGVSYEQYF. CDR3 sequence (DNA): TGTGCCAGCAGTTTGGCGGCGGGCGTCTCCTACGAGCAGTACTTC.

This clone has more than one count but fewer than ten. CDR3 region: CASSTGLAGGISGELFF. CDR3 nucleotides: TGCGCCAGCAGCACTGGACTAGCGGGAGGAATCAGCGGGGAGCTGTTTTTT. The chain is built from TRBV5-1 and TRBJ2-2, with TRBD2 matching 14 bases. This CDR3 is built from 17 residues. The germline CDR1 and CDR2 sequences are SGHRS and YFSETQ. The V and J ends lost 4 bases and 7 bases, in that order; junction bases with no gene match: 9.

The gene calls are TRBV4-2 and TRBJ2-1; D perhaps matches TRBD2 (5 bases). Looked up from germline, CDR1 is LGHNA and CDR2 is YNFKEQ. There are 13 residues in the CDR3. The ends were cut back, 2 bases at V and 7 bases at J, with 9 bases in the middle. The CDR3, as DNA: TGTGCCAGCAGCCAACTAGCTGGTAATGAGCAGTTCTTC. Translated, it gives CASSQLAGNEQFF.

This chain links TRBV5-6 with TRBJ1-2, with D hard to call. Trimming cost V 6 bases and J 2 bases, with 20 bases left between them. Germline values: CDR1 SGHDT, CDR2 YYEEEE. CDR3 length: 16 amino acids. The CDR3 bases are TGTGCCAGCACCCTCCAAGGCGTACCGGGAAACTATGGCTACACCTTC. The encoded protein is CASTLQGVPGNYGYTF.

CDR3 sequence: CASSILVPDLTGSNTEAFF. The CDR3 region has the DNA TGTGCCAGCAGTATTTTAGTCCCCGACCTAACAGGTTCTAACACTGAAGCTTTCTTT. This rearrangement joins TRBV28 to TRBJ1-1; D is possibly TRBD1 (5 bases). Trimming removed 5 bases at V and 2 bases at J, with 27 bases between. The germline V gene encodes CDR1 MDHEN and CDR2 SYDVKM. This CDR3 region has 19 residues.

This sequence joins TRBV7-2 and TRBJ2-7, with no clear D. CDR3 length: 15 amino acids. Germline CDR1 reads SGHTA; CDR2 reads FQGNSA. The V end lost 5 bases, the J end lost 4 bases, and 18 bases lay between the germline ends. DNA of the CDR3: TGTGCCAGCAGCCATAACCTCAACCTAGTTTACGAGCAGTACTTC. Translated: CASSHNLNLVYEQYF.

This rearrangement joins TRBV10-2 to TRBJ2-7; a weak D match, TRBD2 (5 bases). The length of the CDR3 is 14 residues. The V end lost 0 bases, the J end lost 6 bases, and 12 bases lay between the germline ends. Germline CDR1 WSHSY, CDR2 SAAADI. The CDR3 nucleotides are TGCGCCAGCAGTGAGTCTCCCGGGGTTTCCGAGCAGTACTTC. Its protein is CASSESPGVSEQYF.